These 5 T cell receptor beta chains were sequenced from one sample in a study of blood T cell repertoires in COVID-19 (dated by TCRdb to the early 2020s). Receptor amplification or capture employed the immunoSEQ multiplex PCR assay. TCRdb holds this immuneACCESS table with in-frame rearrangements only. Some clones are missing; in checked studies, unresolved V genes explain under half, and the rest has no known cause. Here the sample has 300,000 to 400,000 clones; roughly nine tenths occur a single time. The ten largest make up about 3% of the sample. Material: peripheral blood. These receptors were taken from a woman in her 30s with COVID-19, enrolled during active disease.

The chain recombines TRBV15 with TRBJ1-5; D perhaps matches TRBD1 (5 bases). The ends were cut back, 1 base at V and 4 bases at J, with 17 bases in the middle. The CDR3 runs 17 residues. CDR1 and CDR2 (germline): LNHNV, YYDKDF (reference sequence). CDR3 bases: TGTGCCACCAGCAGAGGGCCAGCGGGACGGACGAATCAGCCCCAGCATTTT. The encoded protein is CATSRGPAGRTNQPQHF.

The V call is TRBV4-3, the J call TRBJ2-1; a possible D gene is TRBD2 (6 bases). This CDR3 has 16 residues. V was shortened by 5 bases and J by 9 bases, with 23 bases between the two germline ends. CDR1 and CDR2 from the germline V gene are LGHNA and YSLEER. As DNA, the CDR3 is TGCGCCAGCAGCTCTTTTTCGGGAGAAGCGACAGCTGAGCAGTTCTTC. It codes for CASSSFSGEATAEQFF.

CDR3 in amino acids: CASSWSPGLAGDTQYF. DNA of the CDR3: TGTGCCAGCAGCTGGTCCCCCGGACTAGCGGGAGATACGCAGTATTTT. The J gene is TRBJ2-3, the V gene TRBV5-8; 11 bases agree with TRBD2. The length of the CDR3 is 16 residues. J gave up 5 bases and V 3 bases, and 8 bases lay outside the gene matches. Germline lookup yields CDR1 SGHTS and CDR2 YDEGEE.

The chain joins TRBV6-6 to TRBJ2-7; TRBD2 matches at 11 bases. The germline V gene encodes CDR1 MNHNY and CDR2 SVGAGI (reference sequence). V lost 6 bases and J lost 4; bases outside the gene matches: 8. CDR3 length equals 15 residues. For the CDR3, the DNA is TGTGCCAGCAGACCCGGGACTAGCGGCCGATACGAGCAGTACGTC. Amino acid sequence: CASRPGTSGRYEQYV.

The chain couples TRBV4-3 to TRBJ1-2; D is perhaps TRBD1 (6 bases). The CDR3 consists of 15 residues. The germline V and J ends were trimmed by 1 base and 4 bases, with 13 bases remaining between them. Per germline, CDR1 LGHNA and CDR2 YSLEER. The CDR3 spells CASSQGGRGVYGYTF. CDR3 coding DNA: TGCGCCAGCAGCCAAGGGGGCAGGGGCGTCTATGGCTACACCTTC.